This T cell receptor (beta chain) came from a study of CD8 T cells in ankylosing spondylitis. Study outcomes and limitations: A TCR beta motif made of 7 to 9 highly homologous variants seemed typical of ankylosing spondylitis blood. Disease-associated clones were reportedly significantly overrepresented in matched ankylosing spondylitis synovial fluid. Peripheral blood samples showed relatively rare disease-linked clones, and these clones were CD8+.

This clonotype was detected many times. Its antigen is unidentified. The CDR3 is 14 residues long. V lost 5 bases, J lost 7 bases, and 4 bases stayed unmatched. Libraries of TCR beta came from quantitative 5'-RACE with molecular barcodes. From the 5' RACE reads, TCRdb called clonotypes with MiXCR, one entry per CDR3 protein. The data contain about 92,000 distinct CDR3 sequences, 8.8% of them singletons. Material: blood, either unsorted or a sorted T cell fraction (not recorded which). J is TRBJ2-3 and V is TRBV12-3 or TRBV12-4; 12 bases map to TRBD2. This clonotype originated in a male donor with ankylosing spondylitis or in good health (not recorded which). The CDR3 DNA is TGTGCCAGCAGTGCCGGACTAGCGGGGAATACGCAGTATTTT. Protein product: CASSAGLAGNTQYF.